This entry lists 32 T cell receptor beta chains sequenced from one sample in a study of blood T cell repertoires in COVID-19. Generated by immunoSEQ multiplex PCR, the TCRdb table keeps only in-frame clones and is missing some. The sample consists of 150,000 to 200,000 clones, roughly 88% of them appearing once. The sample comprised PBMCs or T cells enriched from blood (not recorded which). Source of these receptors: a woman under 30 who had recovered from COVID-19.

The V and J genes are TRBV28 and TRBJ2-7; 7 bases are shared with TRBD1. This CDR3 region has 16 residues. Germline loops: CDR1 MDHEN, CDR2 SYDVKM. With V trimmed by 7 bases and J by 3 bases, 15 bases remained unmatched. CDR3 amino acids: CASKGSSGTESYEQYF. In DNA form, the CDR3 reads TGTGCCAGCAAAGGTTCCTCGGGGACAGAGAGCTACGAGCAGTACTTC. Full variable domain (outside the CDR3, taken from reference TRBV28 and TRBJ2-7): DVKVTQSSRYLVKRTGEKVFLECVQDMDHENMFWYRQDPGLGLRLIYFSYDVKMKEKGDIPEGYSVSREKKERFSLILESASTNQTSMYLCASKGSSGTESYEQYFGPGTRLTVT.

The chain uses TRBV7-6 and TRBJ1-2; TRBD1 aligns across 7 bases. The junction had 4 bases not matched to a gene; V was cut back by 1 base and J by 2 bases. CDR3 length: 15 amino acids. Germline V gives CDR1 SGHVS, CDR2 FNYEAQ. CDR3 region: CASSLDSGGNYGYTF. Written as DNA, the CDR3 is TGTGCCAGCAGCTTAGATTCAGGGGGGAACTATGGCTACACCTTC. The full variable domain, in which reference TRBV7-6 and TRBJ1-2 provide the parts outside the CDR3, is GAGVSQSPRYKVTKRGQDVALRCDPISGHVSLYWYRQALGQGPEFLTYFNYEAQQDKSGLPNDRFSAERPEGSISTLTIQRTEQRDSAMYRCASSLDSGGNYGYTFGSGTRLTVV.

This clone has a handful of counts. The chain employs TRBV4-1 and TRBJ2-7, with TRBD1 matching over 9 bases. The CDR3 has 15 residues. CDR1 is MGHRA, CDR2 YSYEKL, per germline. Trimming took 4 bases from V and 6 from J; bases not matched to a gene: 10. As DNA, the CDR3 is TGCGCCAGCAGCCCCCAGGGGACAGGGCCCAGCGAGCAGTACTTC. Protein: CASSPQGTGPSEQYF.

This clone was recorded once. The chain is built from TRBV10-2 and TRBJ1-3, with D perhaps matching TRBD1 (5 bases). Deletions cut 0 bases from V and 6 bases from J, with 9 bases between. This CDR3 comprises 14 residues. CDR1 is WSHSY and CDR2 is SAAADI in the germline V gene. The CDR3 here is CASSESGGLNTIYF. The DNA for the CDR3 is TGCGCCAGCAGTGAGTCCGGGGGATTAAACACCATATATTTT.

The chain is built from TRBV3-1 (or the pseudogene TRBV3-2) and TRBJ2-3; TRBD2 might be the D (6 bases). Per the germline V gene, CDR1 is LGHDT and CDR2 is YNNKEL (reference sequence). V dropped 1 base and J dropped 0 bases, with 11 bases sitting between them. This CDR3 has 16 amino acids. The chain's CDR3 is CASSQVLATSTDTQYF. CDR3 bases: TGTGCCAGCAGCCAAGTGCTAGCGACTAGCACAGATACGCAGTATTTT.

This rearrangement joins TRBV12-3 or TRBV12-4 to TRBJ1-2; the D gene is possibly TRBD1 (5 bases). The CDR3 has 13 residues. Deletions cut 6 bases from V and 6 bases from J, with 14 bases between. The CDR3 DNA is TGTGCCAGCAGCCTGACTCAGGGAAATGGCTACACCTTC. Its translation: CASSLTQGNGYTF.

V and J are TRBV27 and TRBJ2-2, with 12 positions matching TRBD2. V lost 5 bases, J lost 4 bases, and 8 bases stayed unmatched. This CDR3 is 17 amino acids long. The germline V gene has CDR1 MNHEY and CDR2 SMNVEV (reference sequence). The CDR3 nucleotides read TGTGCCAGCAGTAACCTAGCGGGAGGGCCGGTCACCGGGGAGCTGTTTTTT. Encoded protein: CASSNLAGGPVTGELFF.

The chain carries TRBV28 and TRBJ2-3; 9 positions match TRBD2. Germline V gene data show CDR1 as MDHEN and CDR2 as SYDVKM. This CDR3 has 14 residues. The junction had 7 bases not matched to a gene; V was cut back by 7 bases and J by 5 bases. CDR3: CASTVAGDRDTQYF. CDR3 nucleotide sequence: TGTGCCAGCACTGTAGCGGGGGATAGAGATACGCAGTATTTT.

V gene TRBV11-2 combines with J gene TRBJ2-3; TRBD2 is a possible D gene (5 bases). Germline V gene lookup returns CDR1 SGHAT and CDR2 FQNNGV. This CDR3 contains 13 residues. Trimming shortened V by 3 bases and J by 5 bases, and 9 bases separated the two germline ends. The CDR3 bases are TGTGCCAGCAGCTTCACCGGGGAAGATACGCAGTATTTT. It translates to CASSFTGEDTQYF.

This CDR3 reads CATSDPRQASYGYTF. CDR3 coding DNA: TGTGCCACCAGTGATCCGAGACAGGCGTCGTATGGCTACACCTTC. The rearrangement uses TRBV24-1 and TRBJ1-2; maybe TRBD1 (6 bases). CDR1 is KGHDR and CDR2 is SFDVKD in the germline V gene. This CDR3 has 15 amino acids. Trimming left V 3 bases short and J 5 bases short, with 15 bases between.

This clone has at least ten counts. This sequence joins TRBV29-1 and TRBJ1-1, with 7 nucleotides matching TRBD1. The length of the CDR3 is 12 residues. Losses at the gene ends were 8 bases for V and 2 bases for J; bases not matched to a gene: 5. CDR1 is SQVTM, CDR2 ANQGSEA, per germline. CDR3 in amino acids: CSLRQGNTEAFF. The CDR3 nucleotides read TGCAGCCTCCGACAGGGAAACACTGAAGCTTTCTTT. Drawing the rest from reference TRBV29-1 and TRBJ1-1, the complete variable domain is SAVISQKPSRDICQRGTSLTIQCQVDSQVTMMFWYRQQPGQSLTLIATANQGSEATYESGFVIDKFPISRPNLTFSTLTVSNMSPEDSSIYLCSLRQGNTEAFFGQGTRLTVV.

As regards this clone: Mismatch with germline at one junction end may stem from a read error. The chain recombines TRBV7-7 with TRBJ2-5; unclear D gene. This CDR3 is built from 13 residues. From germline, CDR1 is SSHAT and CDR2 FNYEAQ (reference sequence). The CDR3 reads CASSPGSLETQYF. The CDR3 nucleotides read TGTGCTAGCAGTCCCGGGTCTCTGGAGACCCAGTACTTC.

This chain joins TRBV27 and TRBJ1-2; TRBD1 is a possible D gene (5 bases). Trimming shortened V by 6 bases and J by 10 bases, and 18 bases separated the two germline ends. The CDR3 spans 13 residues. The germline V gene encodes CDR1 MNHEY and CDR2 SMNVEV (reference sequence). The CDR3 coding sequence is TGTGCCAGCAGGGCGGGGACGGGGACGGCCTACACCTTC. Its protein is CASRAGTGTAYTF.

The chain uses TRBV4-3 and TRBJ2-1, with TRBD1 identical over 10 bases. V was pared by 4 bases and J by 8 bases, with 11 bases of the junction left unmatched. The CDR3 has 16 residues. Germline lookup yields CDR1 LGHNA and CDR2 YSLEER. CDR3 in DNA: TGCGCCAGCAGCCTAAGTCCAGGACAGGGGGTCTATGAGCAGTTCTTC. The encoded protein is CASSLSPGQGVYEQFF.

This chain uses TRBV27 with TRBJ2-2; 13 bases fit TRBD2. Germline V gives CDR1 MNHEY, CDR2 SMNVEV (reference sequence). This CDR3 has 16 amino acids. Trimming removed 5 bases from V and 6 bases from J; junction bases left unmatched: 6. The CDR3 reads CASSRGLAGDPGELFF. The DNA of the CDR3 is TGTGCCAGCAGTCGTGGACTAGCGGGAGACCCCGGGGAGCTGTTTTTT.

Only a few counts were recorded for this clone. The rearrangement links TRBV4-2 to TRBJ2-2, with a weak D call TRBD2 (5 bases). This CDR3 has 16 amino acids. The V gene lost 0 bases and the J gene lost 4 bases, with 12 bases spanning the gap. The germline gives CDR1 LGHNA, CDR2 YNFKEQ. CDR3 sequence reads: CASSQDTRFGTGELFF. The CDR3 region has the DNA TGTGCCAGCAGCCAAGATACTAGGTTTGGCACCGGGGAGCTGTTTTTT.

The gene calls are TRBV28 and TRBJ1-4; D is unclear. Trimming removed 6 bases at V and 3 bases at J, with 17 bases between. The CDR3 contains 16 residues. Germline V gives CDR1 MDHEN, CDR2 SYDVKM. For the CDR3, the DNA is TGTGCCAGCAGACCCCCTGGCAGTTCGTCTAATGAAAAACTGTTTTTT. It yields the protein CASRPPGSSSNEKLFF.

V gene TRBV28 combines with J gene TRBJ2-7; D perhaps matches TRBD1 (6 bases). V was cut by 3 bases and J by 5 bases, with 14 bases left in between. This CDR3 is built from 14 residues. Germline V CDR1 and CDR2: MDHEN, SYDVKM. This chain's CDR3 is CASSLGATSHEQYF. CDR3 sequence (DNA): TGTGCCAGCAGTTTGGGGGCCACTTCACACGAGCAGTACTTC. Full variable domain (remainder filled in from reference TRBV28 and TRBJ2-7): DVKVTQSSRYLVKRTGEKVFLECVQDMDHENMFWYRQDPGLGLRLIYFSYDVKMKEKGDIPEGYSVSREKKERFSLILESASTNQTSMYLCASSLGATSHEQYFGPGTRLTVT.

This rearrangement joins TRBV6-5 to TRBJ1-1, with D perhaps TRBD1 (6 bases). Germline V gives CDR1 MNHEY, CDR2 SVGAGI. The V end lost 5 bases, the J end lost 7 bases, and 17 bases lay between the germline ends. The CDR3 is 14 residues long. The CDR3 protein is CASSIEVGTNEAFF. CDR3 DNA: TGTGCCAGCAGTATCGAGGTGGGGACAAATGAAGCTTTCTTT.

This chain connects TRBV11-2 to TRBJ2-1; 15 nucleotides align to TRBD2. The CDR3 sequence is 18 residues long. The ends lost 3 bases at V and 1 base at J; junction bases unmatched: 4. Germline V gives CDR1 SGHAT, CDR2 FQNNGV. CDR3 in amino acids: CASSLGTSGRPSYNEQFF. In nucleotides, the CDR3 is TGTGCCAGCAGCTTGGGGACTAGCGGGAGGCCTTCCTACAATGAGCAGTTCTTC.

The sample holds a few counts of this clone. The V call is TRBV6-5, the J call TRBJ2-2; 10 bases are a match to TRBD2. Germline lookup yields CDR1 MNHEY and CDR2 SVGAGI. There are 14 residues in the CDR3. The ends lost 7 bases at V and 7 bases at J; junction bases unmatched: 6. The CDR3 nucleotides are TGTGCCAGCACCGAGCGGGGGGGTAGCGGGGAGCTGTTTTTT. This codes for CASTERGGSGELFF.

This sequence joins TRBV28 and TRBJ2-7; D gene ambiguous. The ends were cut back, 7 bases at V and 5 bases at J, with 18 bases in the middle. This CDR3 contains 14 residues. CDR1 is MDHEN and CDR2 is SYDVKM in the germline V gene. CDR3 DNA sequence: TGTGCCAGCACAACAACTCGACAAGTCAACGAGCAGTACTTC. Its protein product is CASTTTRQVNEQYF. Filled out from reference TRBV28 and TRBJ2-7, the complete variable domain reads DVKVTQSSRYLVKRTGEKVFLECVQDMDHENMFWYRQDPGLGLRLIYFSYDVKMKEKGDIPEGYSVSREKKERFSLILESASTNQTSMYLCASTTTRQVNEQYFGPGTRLTVT.

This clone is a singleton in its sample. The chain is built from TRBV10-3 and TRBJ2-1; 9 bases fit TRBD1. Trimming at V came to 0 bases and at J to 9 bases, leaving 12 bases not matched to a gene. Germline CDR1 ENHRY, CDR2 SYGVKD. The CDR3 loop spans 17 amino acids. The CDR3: CAISESGGTGSYAEQFF. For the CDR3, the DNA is TGTGCCATCAGTGAGTCTGGAGGGACAGGGTCCTACGCTGAGCAGTTCTTC.

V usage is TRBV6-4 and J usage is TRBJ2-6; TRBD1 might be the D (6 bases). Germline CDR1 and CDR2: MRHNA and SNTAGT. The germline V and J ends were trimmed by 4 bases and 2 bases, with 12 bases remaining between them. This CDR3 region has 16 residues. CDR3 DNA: TGTGCCAGCAGTGTCAACTCAGGGGCTGGGGCCAACGTCCTGACTTTC. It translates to CASSVNSGAGANVLTF.

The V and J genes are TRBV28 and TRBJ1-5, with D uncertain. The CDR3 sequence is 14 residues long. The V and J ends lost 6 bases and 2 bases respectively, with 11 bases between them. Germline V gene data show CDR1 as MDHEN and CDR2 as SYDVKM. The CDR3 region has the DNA TGTGCCAGCAGCGATATAGTGCGCAATCAGCCCCAGCATTTT. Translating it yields CASSDIVRNQPQHF.

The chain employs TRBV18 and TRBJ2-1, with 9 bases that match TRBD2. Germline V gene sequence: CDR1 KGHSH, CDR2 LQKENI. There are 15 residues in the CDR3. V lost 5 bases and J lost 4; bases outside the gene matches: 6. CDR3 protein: CASSNQRGEYNEQFF. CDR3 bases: TGTGCCAGCTCAAACCAGCGGGGGGAGTACAATGAGCAGTTCTTC. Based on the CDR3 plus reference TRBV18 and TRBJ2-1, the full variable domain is NAGVMQNPRHLVRRRGQEARLRCSPMKGHSHVYWYRQLPEEGLKFMVYLQKENIIDESGMPKERFSAEFPKEGPSILRIQQVVRGDSAAYFCASSNQRGEYNEQFFGPGTRLTVL.

Written as DNA, the CDR3 is TGTGCCAGCAGCTTAGTTTCAGGGGCAACTAATGAAAAACTGTTTTTT. As protein: CASSLVSGATNEKLFF. The V gene is TRBV11-2, the J gene TRBJ1-4, with a tentative D call TRBD1 (6 bases). The CDR3 loop spans 16 amino acids. V was cut by 1 base and J by 0 bases, with 9 bases left in between. CDR1 is SGHAT, CDR2 FQNNGV, per germline.

The CDR3 DNA reads TGCGCCAGCAGCCCTCTGGGGCGGGGGCTCGGGGAGCTGTTTTTT. Residues: CASSPLGRGLGELFF. The rearrangement joins TRBV4-3 to TRBJ2-2, with a possible D match to TRBD2 (7 bases). The V gene's germline CDR1 is LGHNA and CDR2 YSLEER. V was pared by 4 bases and J by 7 bases, with 16 bases between. CDR3 length equals 15 residues.

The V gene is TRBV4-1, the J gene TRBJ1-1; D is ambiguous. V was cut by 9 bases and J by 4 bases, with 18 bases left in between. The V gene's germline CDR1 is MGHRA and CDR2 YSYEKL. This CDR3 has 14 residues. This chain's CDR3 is CASRGLLKGTEAFF. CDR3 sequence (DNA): TGCGCCAGTCGAGGTCTTTTGAAAGGCACTGAAGCTTTCTTT.

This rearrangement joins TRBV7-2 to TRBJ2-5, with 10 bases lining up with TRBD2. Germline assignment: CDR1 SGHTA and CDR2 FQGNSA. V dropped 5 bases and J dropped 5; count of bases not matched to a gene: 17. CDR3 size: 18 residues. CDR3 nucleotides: TGTGCCAGCAGCCGCGGGACTAGCGTTGTGTGGAATTCTGAGACCCAGTACTTC. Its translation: CASSRGTSVVWNSETQYF.

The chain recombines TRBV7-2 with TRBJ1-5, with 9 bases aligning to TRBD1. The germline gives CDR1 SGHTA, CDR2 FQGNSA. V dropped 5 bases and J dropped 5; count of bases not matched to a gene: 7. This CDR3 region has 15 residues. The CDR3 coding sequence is TGTGCCAGCAGCCCCGGGACAGGGTTTTATCAGCCCCAGCATTTT. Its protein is CASSPGTGFYQPQHF.

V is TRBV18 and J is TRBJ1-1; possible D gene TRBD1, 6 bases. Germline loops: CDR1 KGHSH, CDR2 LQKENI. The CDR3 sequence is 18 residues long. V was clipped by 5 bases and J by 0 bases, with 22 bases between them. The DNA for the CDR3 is TGTGCCAGCTCATCCCCGGGATTTAGGGGGAAGATGAACACTGAAGCTTTCTTT. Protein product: CASSSPGFRGKMNTEAFF.